The 31 T cell receptor beta chains in this list originate from one sample, sequenced in a study of cytomegalovirus exposure and HLA in healthy donors. Primers included in the PCR were 60 Vbeta and 13 Jbeta primers. Assay: immunoSEQ multiplex PCR; the TCRdb copy retains only in-frame clones and omits some. Of over 100,000 clones in the sample, around 72% were seen once. The material sequenced was PBMCs. The receptors were gathered from a man between 45 and 60 years old in good health and CMV-seropositive.

This chain connects TRBV19 to TRBJ2-2, with a tentative D call TRBD1 (5 bases). V was clipped by 1 base and J by 0 bases, with 9 bases between them. The CDR3 is 16 residues long. Germline-derived CDR1 and CDR2 are LNHDA and SQIVND (reference sequence). The CDR3, as DNA: TGTGCCAGTAGTATAGGGGCGACAGCGAACACCGGGGAGCTGTTTTTT. This gives the protein CASSIGATANTGELFF.

The rearrangement joins TRBV7-2 to TRBJ1-4; D perhaps matches TRBD1 (5 bases). The V and J ends lost 5 bases and 6 bases respectively, with 16 bases between them. This CDR3 contains 15 residues. The germline V gene encodes CDR1 SGHTA and CDR2 FQGNSA. The CDR3 here is CASSTRQRSHEKLFF. The CDR3, as DNA: TGTGCCAGCAGCACCCGACAGAGGAGCCATGAAAAACTGTTTTTT.

The chain uses TRBV5-5 and TRBJ2-5; the match to TRBD2 covers 8 bases. CDR3 length: 18 amino acids. With V trimmed by 9 bases and J by 1 base, 20 bases remained unmatched. Germline CDR1 SGHKS, CDR2 YYEKEE (reference sequence). The CDR3 is CATAATSQGLDFQETQYF. The DNA for the CDR3 is TGTGCCACCGCGGCCACCTCACAGGGACTAGACTTCCAAGAGACCCAGTACTTC.

The chain combines TRBV7-9 with TRBJ2-1, with TRBD2 matching 7 bases. The CDR3 is made up of 15 amino acids. Germline loops: CDR1 SEHNR, CDR2 FQNEAQ (reference sequence). The ends lost 6 bases at V and 12 bases at J; junction bases unmatched: 17. The CDR3 protein is CASSRLAPEEIGQFF. The DNA for the CDR3 is TGTGCCAGCAGTAGACTAGCCCCGGAGGAAATAGGGCAGTTCTTC.

The V and J genes are TRBV7-9 and TRBJ1-5; 10 nucleotides agree with TRBD1. Per germline, CDR1 SEHNR and CDR2 FQNEAQ (reference sequence). With 5 bases clipped from V and 2 bases from J, the junction kept 9 bases outside the gene matches. This CDR3 has 17 residues. The CDR3 bases are TGTGCCAGCAGCCAAATGACAGGGGGCAGAGGCAATCAGCCCCAGCATTTT. This encodes CASSQMTGGRGNQPQHF. Filled out from reference TRBV7-9 and TRBJ1-5, the complete variable domain reads DTGVSQNPRHKITKRGQNVTFRCDPISEHNRLYWYRQTLGQGPEFLTYFQNEAQLEKSRLLSDRFSAERPKGSFSTLEIQRTEQGDSAMYLCASSQMTGGRGNQPQHFGDGTRLSIL.

The table lists this clone with a few counts. The chain has TRBV19 and TRBJ1-2, with D perhaps TRBD1 (6 bases). Germline CDR1 is LNHDA and CDR2 is SQIVND (reference sequence). The CDR3 runs to 13 residues. V lost 5 bases and J 6 bases, leaving 13 bases between the germline ends. In nucleotides, the CDR3 is TGTGCCAGTAGTCCTACAGGGCTGCATGGCTACACCTTC. Its translation is CASSPTGLHGYTF.

The rearrangement links TRBV7-2 to TRBJ2-7; 11 nucleotides match TRBD2. Germline lookup yields CDR1 SGHTA and CDR2 FQGNSA. Losses at the gene ends were 5 bases for V and 3 bases for J; bases not matched to a gene: 9. CDR3 length: 16 amino acids. The CDR3 sequence: CASSQMGGLAGYEQYF. CDR3 nucleotide sequence: TGTGCCAGCAGCCAAATGGGCGGACTAGCGGGCTACGAGCAGTACTTC.

The chain links TRBV5-1 to TRBJ2-1, with 13 bases that match TRBD2. Per the germline V gene, CDR1 is SGHRS and CDR2 is YFSETQ. CDR3 size: 17 residues. V dropped 0 bases and J dropped 4; count of bases not matched to a gene: 4. The CDR3 sequence is CASSLAGTSGAYNEQFF. The CDR3 coding sequence is TGCGCCAGCAGCTTGGCGGGGACTAGCGGGGCTTACAATGAGCAGTTCTTC.

Only a few counts were recorded for this clone. The chain uses TRBV6-5 and TRBJ1-2; 9 nucleotides agree with TRBD1. The junction had 6 bases not matched to a gene; V was cut back by 5 bases and J by 2 bases. Looked up from germline, CDR1 is MNHEY and CDR2 is SVGAGI. This CDR3 is built from 15 residues. The DNA for the CDR3 is TGTGCCAGCAGTAAACCGGGACAGGGCAACTATGGCTACACCTTC. This sequence encodes CASSKPGQGNYGYTF.

V and J are TRBV14 and TRBJ2-1, with D possibly being TRBD2 (6 bases). CDR1 is SGHDN and CDR2 is FVKESK in the germline V gene. This CDR3 is 16 amino acids long. V gave up 0 bases and J gave up 8 bases, with 17 bases separating them. The CDR3 coding sequence is TGTGCCAGCAGCCAAGAGAGGCTAGCGCGCGACTATGAGCAGTTCTTC. Translating gives CASSQERLARDYEQFF.

This chain uses TRBV2 with TRBJ1-5; D remains ambiguous. Trimming removed 7 bases at V and 3 bases at J, with 16 bases between. This CDR3 spans 15 amino acids. CDR1 and CDR2 (germline): SNHLY, FYNNEI. Here the CDR3 DNA reads TGTGCCAGCAAACCTTCAGGTTCGGCCAATCAGCCCCAGCATTTT. This translates into CASKPSGSANQPQHF.

This clone was found a few times. This chain uses TRBV6-1 with TRBJ2-5, with a possible D match to TRBD2 (7 bases). The CDR3 is 15 residues long. Germline V gene lookup returns CDR1 MNHNS and CDR2 SASEGT. V was shortened by 8 bases and J by 2 bases, with 18 bases between the two germline ends. CDR3 protein: CASSLGGAAQETQYF. The CDR3 nucleotides read TGTGCCAGCTCCCTAGGGGGGGCAGCTCAAGAGACCCAGTACTTC.

This chain uses TRBV5-8 with TRBJ1-1; no definite D call. V lost 4 bases and J 1 base, leaving 17 bases between the germline ends. Looked up from germline, CDR1 is SGHTS and CDR2 is YDEGEE. The CDR3 extends over 16 amino acids. For the CDR3, the DNA is TGTGCCAGCAGCCACCGACGGGCGGGAGGGAACACTGAAGCTTTCTTT. The encoded protein is CASSHRRAGGNTEAFF.

The V and J genes are TRBV9 and TRBJ1-1; TRBD1 agrees at 7 bases. The ends lost 4 bases at V and 4 bases at J; junction bases unmatched: 7. CDR3 length: 14 amino acids. Germline lookup yields CDR1 SGDLS and CDR2 YYNGEE. The CDR3, as DNA: TGTGCCAGCAGCCCATCGACAGGGCCCACTGAAGCTTTCTTT. This gives the protein CASSPSTGPTEAFF.

V usage is TRBV6-1 and J usage is TRBJ1-2; D ambiguous. Trimming pared 3 bases from V and 3 bases from J, leaving 8 bases between. Germline values: CDR1 MNHNS, CDR2 SASEGT. The CDR3 is 13 amino acids. CDR3 in DNA: TGTGCCAGCAGTGACGGAGAAGACTATGGCTACACCTTC. Residues: CASSDGEDYGYTF.

J is TRBJ2-5 and V is TRBV5-4, with 8 bases fitting TRBD2. Germline loops: CDR1 SGHNT, CDR2 YYREEE (reference sequence). The CDR3 extends over 16 amino acids. V lost 0 bases, J lost 9 bases, and 13 bases stayed unmatched. The CDR3 region has the DNA TGTGCCAGCAGCTTGGAGTCCTTCCGGGGGGGGACGGCCCAGTACTTC. Its protein product is CASSLESFRGGTAQYF.

This chain connects TRBV19 to TRBJ2-3; possibly TRBD1 for D (6 bases). CDR3 length equals 14 residues. Germline CDR1 reads LNHDA; CDR2 reads SQIVND (reference sequence). Deletions cut 2 bases from V and 9 bases from J, with 15 bases between. In DNA, the CDR3 is TGTGCCAGTAGTATATCCCAACAGGGAGCGACGCAGTATTTT. Translating it yields CASSISQQGATQYF.

The J gene is TRBJ1-5, the V gene TRBV6-5, with a weak D call TRBD1 (5 bases). Germline values: CDR1 MNHEY, CDR2 SVGAGI. Trimming pared 0 bases from V and 13 bases from J, leaving 13 bases between. The CDR3 runs 13 residues. CDR3 in DNA: TGTGCCAGCAGTTACTCCGGAGGGGATTCTCAGCATTTT. This translates into CASSYSGGDSQHF.

This rearrangement joins TRBV28 to TRBJ1-5; 8 nucleotides match TRBD1. Germline-derived CDR1 and CDR2 are MDHEN and SYDVKM. The CDR3 loop spans 16 amino acids. V shed 6 bases and J 7 bases; nucleotides not matched to a gene: 14. CDR3 amino acids: CASSDDRGPSRQPQHF. The CDR3, as DNA: TGTGCCAGCAGCGACGACAGGGGTCCATCGAGGCAGCCCCAGCATTTT. The entire variable domain, with the rest obtained from reference TRBV28 and TRBJ1-5, is as follows: DVKVTQSSRYLVKRTGEKVFLECVQDMDHENMFWYRQDPGLGLRLIYFSYDVKMKEKGDIPEGYSVSREKKERFSLILESASTNQTSMYLCASSDDRGPSRQPQHFGDGTRLSIL.

The CDR3 here is CSAGDREHLHF. The CDR3 region has the DNA TGCAGTGCGGGGGACAGGGAGCACCTCCACTTT. The chain combines TRBV20-1 with TRBJ1-6, with 9 bases matching TRBD1. Trimming removed 6 bases from V and 15 bases from J; junction bases left unmatched: 6. Per the germline V gene, CDR1 is DFQATT and CDR2 is SNEGSKA (reference sequence). The CDR3 totals 11 residues.

This clone was counted once. The chain carries TRBV29-1 and TRBJ2-1, with 8 bases lining up with TRBD2. The J segment lost 6 bases and the V segment lost 5 bases, leaving 15 bases of the junction unmatched. Germline CDR1 SQVTM, CDR2 ANQGSEA. The CDR3 runs to 16 residues. CDR3 DNA sequence: TGCAGCGTTCAATGGGCGGGAGGTTACTCTTTCAATGAGCAGTTCTTC. It translates to CSVQWAGGYSFNEQFF.

The gene calls are TRBV29-1 and TRBJ2-7; 11 bases map to TRBD1. The CDR3 covers 13 residues. With V trimmed by 6 bases and J by 6 bases, 7 bases remained unmatched. The germline V gene encodes CDR1 SQVTM and CDR2 ANQGSEA. The CDR3 bases are TGCAGCGTCGAGTGGGGGACAGGGGGCGAGCAGTACTTC. Amino acid sequence: CSVEWGTGGEQYF.

This clone was seen more than once but under ten times. The chain links TRBV27 to TRBJ2-7; TRBD2 matches at 9 bases. V shed 2 bases, J shed 2 bases, and the junction held 4 bases outside the gene matches. The germline gives CDR1 MNHEY, CDR2 SMNVEV (reference sequence). This CDR3 is built from 15 residues. CDR3 loop: CASSLQGLAPYEQYF. The CDR3 DNA is TGTGCCAGCAGTTTACAGGGACTAGCTCCCTACGAGCAGTACTTC.

This sequence joins TRBV6-6 and TRBJ1-6; TRBD1 matches 7 bases. This CDR3 is 13 amino acids long. The germline gives CDR1 MNHNY, CDR2 SVGAGI (reference sequence). V lost 6 bases and J lost 9; bases outside the gene matches: 5. DNA of the CDR3: TGTGCCAGCAGCTCCCAGGGGGGTTCACCCCTCCACTTT. Translation: CASSSQGGSPLHF.

The V gene is TRBV5-4, the J gene TRBJ2-1; perhaps TRBD1 as D (5 bases). Germline V gene data show CDR1 as SGHNT and CDR2 as YYREEE (reference sequence). CDR3 size: 11 residues. V was clipped by 2 bases and J by 8 bases, with 5 bases between them. The CDR3 protein is CASSLQDEQFF. CDR3 coding DNA: TGTGCCAGCAGCTTACAGGATGAGCAGTTCTTC.

This chain links TRBV6-4 with TRBJ2-7; TRBD2 might be the D (6 bases). Germline assignment: CDR1 MRHNA and CDR2 SNTAGT. Trimming cost V 6 bases and J 4 bases, with 13 bases left between them. The CDR3 is made up of 13 amino acids. CDR3 region: CASSPAGQYEQYF. CDR3 sequence (DNA): TGTGCCAGCAGCCCCGCGGGGCAGTACGAGCAGTACTTC.

The genes are TRBV18 and TRBJ2-1; 7 bases are shared with TRBD1. The CDR3 extends over 12 amino acids. Trimming removed 1 base from V and 10 bases from J; junction bases left unmatched: 1. CDR1 and CDR2 from the germline V gene are KGHSH and LQKENI. CDR3 protein: CASSPRGQEQFF. The CDR3 DNA reads TGTGCCAGCTCACCACGGGGACAGGAGCAGTTCTTC.

The chain carries TRBV5-1 and TRBJ1-1, with 7 bases lining up with TRBD1. V shed 3 bases and J 8 bases; nucleotides not matched to a gene: 4. The CDR3 length is 12 residues. Germline CDR1 is SGHRS and CDR2 is YFSETQ. CDR3 DNA sequence: TGCGCCAGCAGCTACCTGGGACAGGAAGCTTTCTTT. This encodes CASSYLGQEAFF. Full variable domain (rest looked up from reference TRBV5-1 and TRBJ1-1): KAGVTQTPRYLIKTRGQQVTLSCSPISGHRSVSWYQQTPGQGLQFLFEYFSETQRNKGNFPGRFSGRQFSNSRSEMNVSTLELGDSALYLCASSYLGQEAFFGQGTRLTVV.

In its sample, this clone was seen a few times. The genes are TRBV19 and TRBJ2-2, with a tentative D call TRBD2 (5 bases). Germline V gene sequence: CDR1 LNHDA, CDR2 SQIVND (reference sequence). The CDR3 is 15 residues long. Between the trimmed V and J ends, which lost 5 bases and 4 bases, there was a span of 14 bases. The CDR3 here is CASSHPGGATGELFF. The CDR3 DNA reads as TGTGCCAGTAGTCACCCCGGAGGTGCCACCGGGGAGCTGTTTTTT.

This sequence joins TRBV5-1 and TRBJ2-7, with 8 bases identical to TRBD1. Germline V gene data show CDR1 as SGHRS and CDR2 as YFSETQ. CDR3 size: 15 residues. Unmatched junction bases numbered 6, after V lost 0 bases and J lost 4 bases. CDR3 region: CASSLGGQDRYEQYF. CDR3 DNA sequence: TGCGCCAGCAGCTTGGGGGGACAGGATAGGTACGAGCAGTACTTC.

The gene calls are TRBV18 and TRBJ2-2; 9 bases match TRBD2. V was clipped by 2 bases and J by 5 bases; unmatched bases: 3. This CDR3 contains 15 residues. Germline loops: CDR1 KGHSH, CDR2 LQKENI. CDR3 nucleotides: TGTGCCAGCTCACCAAGTGCGGGAGGGACCGGGGAGCTGTTTTTT. This codes for CASSPSAGGTGELFF.